The 8 T cell receptor beta chains listed next were all sequenced from one sample in a study of shared clonotypes between healthy human individuals. Positive CCR7 selection of CD45RO-negative cells yielded the naive CD8 cells, and terminally differentiated effector memory CD45RA+ cells were excluded. The protocol was immunoSEQ multiplex PCR, while the TCRdb copy is restricted to in-frame clones and leaves out a portion. This sample has about 2.1 million clones, with 85% to 95% found just once. Input material: naive CD8+ T cells from PBMCs. The receptors were gathered from a young man in good health. Some clones in this sample may be carry-over from other donors' samples.

The chain is built from TRBV25-1 and TRBJ2-7; D unresolved. This CDR3 region has 14 residues. V was clipped by 6 bases and J by 4 bases, with 16 bases between them. Germline loops: CDR1 MGHDK, CDR2 SYGVNS. This CDR3 is CASSPESMPYEQYF. The CDR3 coding sequence is TGTGCCAGCAGCCCAGAATCGATGCCATACGAGCAGTACTTC.

The chain joins TRBV19 to TRBJ2-3, with D possibly being TRBD2 (6 bases). Trimming shortened V by 3 bases and J by 10 bases, and 14 bases separated the two germline ends. The CDR3 is made up of 13 amino acids. Per germline, CDR1 LNHDA and CDR2 SQIVND (reference sequence). The CDR3 here is CASSMRGLDAQYF. CDR3 coding DNA: TGTGCCAGTAGTATGCGGGGTTTGGACGCGCAGTATTTT.

The chain uses TRBV10-1 and TRBJ2-5; TRBD1 matches at 10 bases. CDR3 length equals 14 residues. Germline lookup yields CDR1 WNHNN and CDR2 SYGVQD (reference sequence). V lost 4 bases, J lost 2 bases, and 1 base stayed unmatched. The CDR3 protein is CASSGGQGQETQYF. The CDR3 DNA sequence: TGCGCCAGCAGTGGGGGACAGGGGCAAGAGACCCAGTACTTC.

In the case of this clone: Additional DNA sequences in this sample encode the identical CDR3. This chain uses TRBV25-1 with TRBJ2-1; 7 bases are shared with TRBD1. This CDR3 spans 13 amino acids. Trimming removed 6 bases from V and 2 bases from J; junction bases left unmatched: 1. Germline CDR1 is MGHDK and CDR2 is SYGVNS. The CDR3 region has the DNA TGTGCCAGCAGCGGGACAGCCTACAATGAGCAGTTCTTC. Translating it yields CASSGTAYNEQFF.

This clone was counted a single time. The genes are TRBV7-9 and TRBJ2-7; D is ambiguous. Trimming took off 5 bases at V and 6 bases at J, with 8 bases between the two ends. The CDR3 runs 11 residues. The germline gives CDR1 SEHNR, CDR2 FQNEAQ (reference sequence). The chain's CDR3 is CASSTYSEQYF. CDR3 DNA sequence: TGTGCCAGCAGCACCTATTCCGAGCAGTACTTC.

The chain is built from TRBV7-8 and TRBJ2-3; either TRBD1 or TRBD2 may fit D (5 bases each). Trimming took off 1 base at V and 1 base at J, with 12 bases between the two ends. The germline V gene has CDR1 SGHVS and CDR2 FQNEAQ. The CDR3 has 16 residues. The CDR3: CASSLEGRGGTDTQYF. The CDR3 nucleotides are TGTGCCAGCAGCTTAGAAGGTAGAGGGGGCACAGATACGCAGTATTTT. Looking up the rest from reference TRBV7-8 and TRBJ2-3 gives the full variable domain: GAGVSQSPRYKVAKRGQDVALRCDPISGHVSLFWYQQALGQGPEFLTYFQNEAQLDKSGLPSDRFFAERPEGSVSTLKIQRTQQEDSAVYLCASSLEGRGGTDTQYFGPGTRLTVL.

The chain links TRBV6-6 to TRBJ2-7; 9 bases align to TRBD1. Unmatched junction bases numbered 6, after V lost 0 bases and J lost 3 bases. Germline V gene sequence: CDR1 MNHNY, CDR2 SVGAGI (reference sequence). The CDR3 sequence is 16 residues long. The CDR3 DNA reads as TGTGCCAGCAGTTACTCGAAGGGACAGGGAGGCTACGAGCAGTACTTC. Its protein product is CASSYSKGQGGYEQYF.

In this sample, this clone turned up once. Here the CDR3 reads CSVGNEKLFF. The CDR3 nucleotides read TGCAGCGTGGGAAATGAAAAACTGTTTTTT. The chain combines TRBV29-1 with TRBJ1-4; D is ambiguous. The CDR3 totals 10 residues. Germline V CDR1 and CDR2: SQVTM, ANQGSEA. The germline V and J ends were trimmed by 6 bases and 5 bases, with 4 bases remaining between them. Together with reference TRBV29-1 and TRBJ1-4, the CDR3 gives the full variable domain: SAVISQKPSRDICQRGTSLTIQCQVDSQVTMMFWYRQQPGQSLTLIATANQGSEATYESGFVIDKFPISRPNLTFSTLTVSNMSPEDSSIYLCSVGNEKLFFGSGTQLSVL.